Below, one T cell receptor (beta chain) is given with its context. Antigen specificity is unknown. This specimen comes from a study of persistence of HIV-infected CD4 T cells. Study-wide context: The sample holds CD4+ T cells responsive to CMV or HIV-1 Gag. Findings of the study overall: TCRbeta richness was lower in CMV- and Gag-responding cells than in anti-CD3/anti-CD28-responding cells.

An overlapping HIV-1 Gag peptide pool stimulated these cells at 0.95 to 1 ug/peptide/mL. CD40L/CD69 double-negative CD45RO-high memory CD4+ T cells were collected. This CDR3 comprises 14 residues. The germline CDR1 and CDR2 sequences are LNHNV and YYDKDF (reference sequence). V lost 3 bases, J lost 4 bases, and 5 bases stayed unmatched. The immunoSEQ assay was version 4, run in survey mode. Libraries were prepared by immunoSEQ multiplex PCR; TCRdb keeps only in-frame clonotypes and omits some of them. The data contain 30,000 to 45,000 clones, more than 75% of them singletons. The chain employs TRBV15 and TRBJ2-7; 8 nucleotides match TRBD1. This receptor was identified in an adult with HIV. The donor label of this sample is uncertain. This material consisted of cultured CD4+ T cells from PBMCs, taken from a patient who received antiretroviral therapy. The CDR3, as DNA: TGTGCCACCAGCAGCTCCAGGGGGCAGTACGAGCAGTACTTC. Encoded protein: CATSSSRGQYEQYF.